Listed below are T cell receptor beta chains from one sample, sequenced in a study of Tregs in tolerant kidney transplant recipients. Libraries were prepared by immunoSEQ multiplex PCR; TCRdb keeps only in-frame clonotypes and omits some of them. The table lists roughly 68,000 clones, roughly 84% of them singletons. Input material: CD4+ T cells from blood. These receptors were taken from a human donor in good health. The CDR3 runs from the conserved cysteine through the conserved F or W. A D gene is named only where the DNA matches it firmly. Clone size is shown for a subset of rows, as once, few, many or a class of expanded clone.

v_gene: TRBV7-2; j_gene: TRBJ1-1; abundance: .; len: 16; d_gene: .; CDR3nt: TGTGCCAGCAGCCCTATCACCTTTTGGCAAGACACTGAAGCTTTCTTT; CDR3aa: CASSPITFWQDTEAFF
v_gene: TRBV28; j_gene: TRBJ2-2; abundance: few; len: 18; d_gene: TRBD1; CDR3nt: TGTGCCAGCATCGCCGGGACAGGCATTTATTCTTACACCGGGGAGCTGTTTTTT; CDR3aa: CASIAGTGIYSYTGELFF
v_gene: TRBV30; j_gene: TRBJ2-5; abundance: .; len: 13; d_gene: TRBD2; CDR3nt: TGTGCCTGGATGCGGGAGGTACAAGAGACCCAGTACTTC; CDR3aa: CAWMREVQETQYF
v_gene: TRBV7-6; j_gene: TRBJ1-5; abundance: .; len: 13; d_gene: .; CDR3nt: TGTGCCAGCAGCTCCAGTCAGGATCAGCCCCAGCATTTT; CDR3aa: CASSSSQDQPQHF
v_gene: TRBV4-1; j_gene: TRBJ2-1; abundance: .; len: 16; d_gene: .; CDR3nt: TGCGCCAGCAGCCCATCTCGATGGGGGTCGGGCAATGAGCAGTTCTTC; CDR3aa: CASSPSRWGSGNEQFF
v_gene: TRBV5-6; j_gene: TRBJ2-5; abundance: .; len: 14; d_gene: .; CDR3nt: TGTGCCAGCAGCTCTACTGCCTTGGGAGAGACCCAGTACTTC; CDR3aa: CASSSTALGETQYF
v_gene: TRBV7-2; j_gene: TRBJ2-7; abundance: .; len: 15; d_gene: .; CDR3nt: TGTGCCAGCAGCTTAGGATCTAGCGACCCCTACGAGCAGTACTTC; CDR3aa: CASSLGSSDPYEQYF
v_gene: TRBV5-1; j_gene: TRBJ2-5; abundance: once; len: 13; d_gene: .; CDR3nt: TGCGCCAGCAGCTTGGATCTCGGAGAGACCCAGTACTTC; CDR3aa: CASSLDLGETQYF
v_gene: TRBV9; j_gene: TRBJ1-1; abundance: .; len: 13; d_gene: .; CDR3nt: TGTGCCAGCAGCCCCCAGCTGAACACTGAAGCTTTCTTT; CDR3aa: CASSPQLNTEAFF
v_gene: TRBV7-9; j_gene: TRBJ1-1; abundance: .; len: 11; d_gene: .; CDR3nt: TGTGCCAGCAGCTTATTCACTGAAGCTTTCTTT; CDR3aa: CASSLFTEAFF
v_gene: TRBV11-2; j_gene: TRBJ2-2; abundance: .; len: 14; d_gene: .; CDR3nt: TGTGCCAGCAGCTTAGACAGAGTCACCGGGGAGCTGTTTTTT; CDR3aa: CASSLDRVTGELFF
v_gene: TRBV11-3; j_gene: TRBJ2-3; abundance: .; len: 14; d_gene: .; CDR3nt: TGTGCCAGCAGCTTAGGGGGTAGCACAGATACGCAGTATTTT; CDR3aa: CASSLGGSTDTQYF
v_gene: TRBV10-3; j_gene: TRBJ1-5; abundance: once; len: 14; d_gene: .; CDR3nt: TGTGCCATCAGTGAAGGACAGAGCAATCAGCCCCAGCATTTT; CDR3aa: CAISEGQSNQPQHF
v_gene: TRBV27; j_gene: TRBJ2-5; abundance: .; len: 16; d_gene: .; CDR3nt: TGTGCCAGCAGTTTAAGGAGGGGGTCTGGGTTAGAGACCCAGTACTTC; CDR3aa: CASSLRRGSGLETQYF
v_gene: TRBV27; j_gene: TRBJ2-2; abundance: .; len: 14; d_gene: TRBD2; CDR3nt: TGTGCCAGCAGTTTCCGGGGGGACACCGGGGAGCTGTTTTTT; CDR3aa: CASSFRGDTGELFF
v_gene: TRBV30; j_gene: TRBJ2-1; abundance: once; len: 14; d_gene: TRBD2; CDR3nt: TGTGCCTGGAAGGGGCTAGCGGGAGGAAATGAGCAGTTCTTC; CDR3aa: CAWKGLAGGNEQFF
v_gene: TRBV9; j_gene: TRBJ2-3; abundance: .; len: 15; d_gene: TRBD2; CDR3nt: TGTGCCAGCAGCGTAGCGGGAGGGGCGATAGATACGCAGTATTTT; CDR3aa: CASSVAGGAIDTQYF
v_gene: TRBV19; j_gene: TRBJ1-2; abundance: .; len: 14; d_gene: .; CDR3nt: TGTGCCAGTAGGCACGGTTCGGGGATTTATGGCTACACCTTC; CDR3aa: CASRHGSGIYGYTF
v_gene: TRBV6-5; j_gene: TRBJ1-2; abundance: once; len: 14; d_gene: .; CDR3nt: TGTGCCAGCAGCCGGGACACCCGTTCCTATGGCTACACCTTC; CDR3aa: CASSRDTRSYGYTF
v_gene: TRBV5-1; j_gene: TRBJ2-2; abundance: .; len: 16; d_gene: .; CDR3nt: TGCGCCAGCAGCTTGGCGGAATTGGAGGGAGGCGGGGAGCTGTTTTTT; CDR3aa: CASSLAELEGGGELFF
v_gene: TRBV2; j_gene: TRBJ2-3; abundance: .; len: 16; d_gene: TRBD1; CDR3nt: TGTGCCAGCAGCTTGGACAGGTTTGGTAACACAGATACGCAGTATTTT; CDR3aa: CASSLDRFGNTDTQYF
v_gene: TRBV7-2; j_gene: TRBJ2-3; abundance: .; len: 17; d_gene: TRBD2; CDR3nt: TGTGCCAGCAGCTTAGAGGTAGGGCTAGCGGGAGCAGATACGCAGTATTTT; CDR3aa: CASSLEVGLAGADTQYF
v_gene: TRBV19; j_gene: TRBJ2-2; abundance: .; len: 16; d_gene: TRBD2; CDR3nt: TGTGCCAGTAGTATATGGCTAGCGGGAGGGAACGGGGAGCTGTTTTTT; CDR3aa: CASSIWLAGGNGELFF
v_gene: TRBV4-1; j_gene: TRBJ2-1; abundance: .; len: 16; d_gene: TRBD2; CDR3nt: TGCGCCAGCAGCCATCCCGCTAGCGGGTCTTACAATGAGCAGTTCTTC; CDR3aa: CASSHPASGSYNEQFF
v_gene: TRBV5-1; j_gene: TRBJ1-2; abundance: few; len: 17; d_gene: .; CDR3nt: TGCGCCAGCAGCTTGGGGGCCCGGACAGCTGCTAACTATGGCTACACCTTC; CDR3aa: CASSLGARTAANYGYTF
v_gene: TRBV15; j_gene: TRBJ2-2; abundance: .; len: 19; d_gene: TRBD2; CDR3nt: TGTGCCACCAGCACCCCCCCCGGGGTAGCGGGAGACAGCACCGGGGAGCTGTTTTTT; CDR3aa: CATSTPPGVAGDSTGELFF
v_gene: TRBV9; j_gene: TRBJ2-3; abundance: .; len: 14; d_gene: TRBD1; CDR3nt: TGTGCCAGCAGCGTCGGGACAGACACAGATACGCAGTATTTT; CDR3aa: CASSVGTDTDTQYF
v_gene: TRBV5-6; j_gene: TRBJ2-5; abundance: .; len: 13; d_gene: .; CDR3nt: TGTGCCAGCAGCACCGGGGCGGAAGAGACCCAGTACTTC; CDR3aa: CASSTGAEETQYF